This TCR beta chain was retrieved from a study of cytomegalovirus exposure and HLA in healthy donors. Across the whole study: HLA-typed donors contributed 80 million or so unique TCRs, which were held in an early data release.

Amplification used 60 Vbeta primers and 13 Jbeta primers. Profiled with immunoSEQ multiplex PCR; TCRdb holds only in-frame clones, not every one. The data show some 200,000 clones, over 80% seen once. Study conclusions and caveats: Fewer N-insertions (relative to the approximately 700-donor mean) were reportedly seen in an Asian-associated ancestry cluster in a later analysis. Immune exposure information available was restricted to CMV serostatus. Segments of the TCR beta V type were, in most cases, productive about 90% or about 30% of the time in an earlier analysis.

This CDR3 is built from 14 residues. CDR1 SSHAT and CDR2 FNYEAQ come from the germline V gene (reference sequence). As regards this clone: Its antigen is currently unknown. A read error may account for a junction end that differs from germline.

The chain has TRBV7-7 and TRBJ2-3, with D perhaps matching TRBD2 (6 bases). Sequenced: PBMCs. The sequence was collected from a boy younger than 10 in good health and CMV-seronegative. CDR3 loop: CASSEDYSTDTQYF. The CDR3 DNA sequence: TGTGCTAGCAGCGAGGACTACAGCACAGATACGCAGTATTTT.